The source of this T cell receptor beta chain is a study of T cell repertoires in cytomegalovirus infection. Of note for this clonotype: What it binds is not known.

Trimming took 1 base from V and 3 from J; bases not matched to a gene: 7. Germline CDR1 reads LNHNV; CDR2 reads YYDKDF (reference sequence). CDR3 length: 17 amino acids. One entry per CDR3 protein results from TCRdb running MiXCR on the reads. This sample has about half a million distinct CDR3 sequences, with about 33% found just once. This clonotype was obtained from a human donor in good health (CMV status not recorded). Some clones in this sample may be carry-over from other donors' samples. The J gene is TRBJ2-4, the V gene TRBV15, with 9 positions matching TRBD1. Sequenced material: cultured PBMCs, taken from culture after CMV antigen stimulation. In nucleotides, the CDR3 is TGTGCCACCAGCAGAGCCCTACCGGGACAGGGCAAAAACATTCAGTACTTC. It is translated as CATSRALPGQGKNIQYF.